This T cell receptor beta chain came from a study of cytomegalovirus exposure and HLA in healthy donors. Notes on the study in general: A further, later analysis showed that HLA-associated TCR beta chains (compared with equally common others) were more clonally expanded. A later examination showed that TCR association rates differed by HLA locus, with DRB1 most and HLA-C fewest.

Unrecorded immune exposure was likely among donors, who were nominally healthy when sampled. Notes on this clone: No antigen is known for it.

Use of 60 Vbeta and 13 Jbeta primers characterized the PCR. Authors' analysis steps: Later reanalysis found approximately 76 million unique TCR beta chains, about 10 million of them shared. Sequencing used immunoSEQ multiplex PCR; TCRdb keeps in-frame clones, though not all of them. V, J and clone size are taken as reported in that table, and D and trimming were inferred from the DNA itself. Of over 45,000 clones listed, around 78% were seen once; the top ten hold about 1.5%. V lost 0 bases, J lost 5 bases, and 5 bases stayed unmatched. The CDR3 spans 15 residues. CDR1 is SGHRS, CDR2 YFSETQ, per germline.

The sequencing sample was made of PBMCs. The rearrangement uses TRBV5-1 and TRBJ2-5; TRBD2 matches 9 bases. The receptor's source is a female donor in good health and CMV-seronegative. Written as DNA, the CDR3 is TGCGCCAGCAGCTTGGCGGCCAGCGGGAGGGAGACCCAGTACTTC. It is translated as CASSLAASGRETQYF. Full variable domain (missing parts from reference TRBV5-1 and TRBJ2-5): KAGVTQTPRYLIKTRGQQVTLSCSPISGHRSVSWYQQTPGQGLQFLFEYFSETQRNKGNFPGRFSGRQFSNSRSEMNVSTLELGDSALYLCASSLAASGRETQYFGPGTRLLVL.